These 23 T cell receptor beta chains came from one sample sequenced in a study of OX40 agonist ivuxolimab in advanced cancers. Library generation was performed with the immunoSEQ multiplex PCR assay. TCRdb limited this immuneACCESS table to in-frame rearrangements with V and J called. A share of clones is missing; checked studies link under half to unresolved V genes, and the rest is unexplained. The sample data list 70,000 to 95,000 clones, and approximately 81% of these were observed just once. The ten biggest clones cover more than 0.95% of the sample. Sample: CD4+ or CD8+ T cells sorted from blood, taken in a trial of the OX40 agonist ivuxolimab. Source of these receptors: an adult with an advanced solid tumor such as melanoma, head and neck, liver or kidney cancer.

A single count supports this clone. The chain is built from TRBV18 and TRBJ1-1, with a tentative D call TRBD1 (6 bases). With 0 bases removed from V and 4 bases from J, the gap between germline ends came to 15 bases. The CDR3 has 16 residues. The germline gives CDR1 KGHSH, CDR2 LQKENI. The DNA for the CDR3 is TGTGCCAGCTCACCACCTTCCGGGGGCGGCAGCACTGAAGCTTTCTTT. It translates to CASSPPSGGGSTEAFF. Filled out from reference TRBV18 and TRBJ1-1, the complete variable domain reads NAGVMQNPRHLVRRRGQEARLRCSPMKGHSHVYWYRQLPEEGLKFMVYLQKENIIDESGMPKERFSAEFPKEGPSILRIQQVVRGDSAAYFCASSPPSGGGSTEAFFGQGTRLTVV.

The chain uses TRBV10-3 and TRBJ1-3, with a tentative D call TRBD1 (5 bases). Trimming stripped 7 bases from V and 0 bases from J, with 7 bases between. The CDR3 is made up of 13 amino acids. The germline gives CDR1 ENHRY, CDR2 SYGVKD. CDR3 in amino acids: CAITGNSGNTIYF. For the CDR3, the DNA is TGTGCCATCACAGGGAACTCTGGAAACACCATATATTTT.

The chain is built from TRBV9 and TRBJ1-4; maybe TRBD1 (5 bases). Germline V gene data show CDR1 as SGDLS and CDR2 as YYNGEE. V lost 0 bases and J lost 8, with 14 bases in between. The CDR3 runs to 15 residues. CDR3 sequence reads: CASSVGGGRDEKLFF. CDR3 DNA sequence: TGTGCCAGCAGCGTAGGAGGAGGGAGGGACGAAAAACTGTTTTTT.

Remarks on this clone: At the DNA level, this CDR3 is encoded by other sequences in the same sample as well. The CDR3 DNA is TGTGCCAGCAGCCTCGGACTAGCGGGGCAAGAGACCCAGTACTTC. Its translation: CASSLGLAGQETQYF. The chain uses TRBV7-2 and TRBJ2-5; 12 nucleotides line up with TRBD2. The germline gives CDR1 SGHTA, CDR2 FQGNSA. This CDR3 is built from 15 residues. V lost 5 bases and J lost 2; bases outside the gene matches: 3.

Only one count was recorded for this clone. The chain recombines TRBV15 with TRBJ2-5; maybe TRBD2 (6 bases). The ends were cut back, 0 bases at V and 2 bases at J, with 10 bases in the middle. This CDR3 comprises 15 residues. Germline CDR1 is LNHNV and CDR2 is YYDKDF (reference sequence). In DNA form, the CDR3 reads TGTGCCACCAGCAGAGAATTGGGGGGACAAGAGACCCAGTACTTC. It specifies CATSRELGGQETQYF.

The chain combines TRBV7-7 with TRBJ2-5; D is unresolved. The ends were cut back, 5 bases at V and 2 bases at J, with 9 bases in the middle. The CDR3 totals 13 residues. Germline V gene lookup returns CDR1 SSHAT and CDR2 FNYEAQ (reference sequence). DNA of the CDR3: TGTGCCAGCAGCCAAGACGGTCAAGAGACCCAGTACTTC. The encoded protein is CASSQDGQETQYF. Full variable domain (outside the CDR3, taken from reference TRBV7-7 and TRBJ2-5): GAGVSQSPRYKVTKRGQDVTLRCDPISSHATLYWYQQALGQGPEFLTYFNYEAQPDKSGLPSDRFSAERPEGSISTLTIQRTEQRDSAMYRCASSQDGQETQYFGPGTRLLVL.

The CDR3: CAGSGGNTGELFF. The CDR3 DNA is TGTGCCGGAAGCGGGGGGAACACCGGGGAGCTGTTTTTT. The rearrangement links TRBV18 to TRBJ2-2; 8 bases align to TRBD2. CDR3 length equals 13 residues. V shed 11 bases, J shed 1 base, and the junction held 3 bases outside the gene matches. In germline, CDR1 is KGHSH, CDR2 LQKENI.

The chain combines TRBV7-8 with TRBJ2-5, with 13 bases identical to TRBD2. V shed 0 bases, J shed 5 bases, and the junction held 18 bases outside the gene matches. Germline V lookup: CDR1 SGHVS, CDR2 FQNEAQ. The CDR3 has 21 residues. The CDR3 protein is CASSLARRTGTSGDSRETQYF. In DNA, the CDR3 is TGTGCCAGCAGCTTAGCCAGAAGAACCGGGACTAGCGGGGATTCAAGGGAGACCCAGTACTTC.

The CDR3 DNA reads as TGTGCCAGCAGCTTCGGGGCGGGGACGGGCGGGGAGCTGTTTTTT. Translating gives CASSFGAGTGGELFF. The chain employs TRBV7-3 and TRBJ2-2; D perhaps matches TRBD2 (6 bases). Germline V gene lookup returns CDR1 SGHTA and CDR2 FQGTGA. V gave up 3 bases and J gave up 7 bases, with 15 bases separating them. The length of the CDR3 is 15 residues.

The chain employs TRBV10-3 and TRBJ1-3; TRBD1 might be the D (6 bases). V was trimmed by 3 bases and J by 3 bases, leaving 9 bases between them. The CDR3 covers 14 residues. Germline V gene sequence: CDR1 ENHRY, CDR2 SYGVKD. For the CDR3, the DNA is TGTGCCATCAGTGACCCCAGGGGTGGAAACACCATATATTTT. This encodes CAISDPRGGNTIYF.

The chain is built from TRBV2 and TRBJ2-5; the D gene could be TRBD1 or TRBD2 (7 bases each). The CDR3 sequence is 14 residues long. CDR1 and CDR2 from the germline V gene are SNHLY and FYNNEI. Trimming cost V 6 bases and J 4 bases, with 15 bases left between them. As DNA, the CDR3 is TGTGCCAGCAGACCCGACAGGGAGGGAGAGACCCAGTACTTC. It translates to CASRPDREGETQYF.

This chain connects TRBV18 to TRBJ1-2, with D possibly being TRBD1 (5 bases). Between the trimmed V and J ends, which lost 3 bases and 4 bases, there was a span of 9 bases. The CDR3 covers 13 residues. CDR1 is KGHSH and CDR2 is LQKENI in the germline V gene. The CDR3 region has the DNA TGTGCCAGCTCACCCCCACAGGCCTATGGCTACACCTTC. It translates to CASSPPQAYGYTF.

The chain is built from TRBV7-2 and TRBJ1-1; D call uncertain. V was trimmed by 1 base and J by 0 bases, leaving 3 bases between them. CDR3 size: 13 residues. The germline CDR1 and CDR2 sequences are SGHTA and FQGNSA. CDR3 DNA: TGTGCCAGCAGCTTAGTAATGAACACTGAAGCTTTCTTT. This translates into CASSLVMNTEAFF.

The V call is TRBV7-2, the J call TRBJ2-1, with TRBD2 identical over 8 bases. This CDR3 is 15 amino acids long. Germline V gene lookup returns CDR1 SGHTA and CDR2 FQGNSA. Trimming took 5 bases from V and 5 from J; bases not matched to a gene: 8. The CDR3 here is CASSRGGFRDNEQFF. CDR3 bases: TGTGCCAGCAGCCGCGGGGGGTTTCGGGACAATGAGCAGTTCTTC.

V gene TRBV11-2 combines with J gene TRBJ2-3, with D hard to call. The CDR3 is made up of 15 amino acids. With 1 base removed from V and 7 bases from J, the gap between germline ends came to 15 bases. Germline CDR1 and CDR2: SGHAT and FQNNGV. The CDR3 is CASSLGQNPSYTQYF. For the CDR3, the DNA is TGTGCCAGCAGCTTAGGACAAAACCCGAGTTATACGCAGTATTTT.

V gene TRBV5-6 combines with J gene TRBJ1-6, with D perhaps matching TRBD1 (6 bases). Looked up from germline, CDR1 is SGHDT and CDR2 is YYEEEE. The CDR3 contains 15 residues. Trimming pared 6 bases from V and 7 bases from J, leaving 17 bases between. CDR3 amino acids: CASTLRDTRNSPLHF. The CDR3 region has the DNA TGTGCCAGCACCCTCCGGGACACGAGAAATTCACCCCTCCACTTT. The full variable domain, with the rest looked up from reference TRBV5-6 and TRBJ1-6, is DAGVTQSPTHLIKTRGQQVTLRCSPKSGHDTVSWYQQALGQGPQFIFQYYEEEERQRGNFPDRFSGHQFPNYSSELNVNALLLGDSALYLCASTLRDTRNSPLHFGNGTRLTVT.

V is TRBV30 and J is TRBJ1-4; TRBD1 might be the D (6 bases). The CDR3 is 12 residues long. Germline V gene lookup returns CDR1 GTSNPN and CDR2 SVGIG (reference sequence). V lost 2 bases to trimming and J lost 10 bases, with 11 bases between them. CDR3 nucleotide sequence: TGTGCCTGGAGTACAGGGTTTGGAAAACTGTTTTTT. Residues: CAWSTGFGKLFF.

The rearrangement joins TRBV4-1 to TRBJ1-2; D unresolved. V was trimmed by 2 bases and J by 4 bases, leaving 11 bases between them. Germline lookup yields CDR1 MGHRA and CDR2 YSYEKL. This CDR3 contains 14 residues. The CDR3 DNA reads as TGCGCCAGCAGCCAAACCGGGAAAGTCTATGGCTACACCTTC. Encoded protein: CASSQTGKVYGYTF.

The rearrangement uses TRBV11-1 and TRBJ2-1; D could derive from TRBD1 or TRBD2 (6 bases each). The germline gives CDR1 SGHAT, CDR2 FQDESV (reference sequence). The CDR3 runs to 17 residues. Trimming pared 1 base from V and 0 bases from J, leaving 13 bases between. CDR3 region: CASSLGGATYSYNEQFF. The CDR3 coding sequence is TGTGCCAGCAGCTTAGGGGGGGCGACCTACTCCTACAATGAGCAGTTCTTC.

V and J are TRBV6-5 and TRBJ2-7; D is possibly TRBD2 (5 bases). Germline-derived CDR1 and CDR2 are MNHEY and SVGAGI. The CDR3 is made up of 15 amino acids. V shed 6 bases and J shed 3 bases, with 18 bases lying between them. The CDR3 sequence is CASSATGVLFYEQYF. The CDR3 bases are TGTGCCAGCAGCGCGACCGGGGTCCTCTTCTACGAGCAGTACTTC.

This chain links TRBV28 with TRBJ1-5; no definite D call. The V and J ends lost 5 bases and 4 bases respectively, with 3 bases between them. Germline V gene data show CDR1 as MDHEN and CDR2 as SYDVKM. CDR3 length: 11 amino acids. CDR3 in DNA: TGTGCCAGCAGTATAAATCAGCCCCAGCATTTT. This gives the protein CASSINQPQHF.

This chain joins TRBV5-1 and TRBJ2-2; D is undetermined. The CDR3 has 15 residues. The V gene's germline CDR1 is SGHRS and CDR2 YFSETQ. V shed 0 bases and J shed 2 bases, with 8 bases lying between them. CDR3 nucleotides: TGCGCCAGCAGCTTGGGTAGAGTCAACACCGGGGAGCTGTTTTTT. It encodes CASSLGRVNTGELFF.

The rearrangement joins TRBV6-5 to TRBJ1-1; the D is unclear. The CDR3 runs 15 residues. The V end lost 5 bases, the J end lost 0 bases, and 13 bases lay between the germline ends. CDR1 and CDR2 (germline): MNHEY, SVGAGI. The CDR3 DNA follows: TGTGCCAGCAGTGTGCCACGGGGTATGAACACTGAAGCTTTCTTT. This gives the protein CASSVPRGMNTEAFF.